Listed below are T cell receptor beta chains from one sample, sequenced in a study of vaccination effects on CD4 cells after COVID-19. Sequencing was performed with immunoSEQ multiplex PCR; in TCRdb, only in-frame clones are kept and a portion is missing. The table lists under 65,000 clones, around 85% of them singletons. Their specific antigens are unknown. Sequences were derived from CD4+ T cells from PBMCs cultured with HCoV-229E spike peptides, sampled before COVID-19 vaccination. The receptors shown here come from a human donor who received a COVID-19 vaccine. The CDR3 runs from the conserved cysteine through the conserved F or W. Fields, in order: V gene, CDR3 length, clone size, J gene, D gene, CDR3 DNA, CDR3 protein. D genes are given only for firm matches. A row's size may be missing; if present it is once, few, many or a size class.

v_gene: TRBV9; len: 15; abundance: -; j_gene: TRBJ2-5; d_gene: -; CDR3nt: TGTGCCAGCAGCCCCCTAGGGAGTTTCCAAGAGACCCAGTACTTC; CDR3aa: CASSPLGSFQETQYF
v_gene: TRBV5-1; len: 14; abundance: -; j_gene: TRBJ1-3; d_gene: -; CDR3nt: TGCGCCAGCAGCTTATTGGGATCTGGAAACACCATATATTTT; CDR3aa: CASSLLGSGNTIYF
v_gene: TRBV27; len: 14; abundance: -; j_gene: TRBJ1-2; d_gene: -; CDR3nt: TGTGCCAGCAGTTCACAGCGGGCTAACTATGGCTACACCTTC; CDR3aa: CASSSQRANYGYTF
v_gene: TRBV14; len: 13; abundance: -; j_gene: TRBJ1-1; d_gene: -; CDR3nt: TGTGCCAGCAGCCAAGGAATGGGCACTGAAGCTTTCTTT; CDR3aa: CASSQGMGTEAFF
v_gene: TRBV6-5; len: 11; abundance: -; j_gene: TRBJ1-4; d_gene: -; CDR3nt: TGTGCCACACGAGGGGGTGAAAAACTGTTTTTT; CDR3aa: CATRGGEKLFF
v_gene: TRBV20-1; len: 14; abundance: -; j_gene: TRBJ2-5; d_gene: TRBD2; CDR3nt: TGCAGTGCTAGTCACGGGGGGGCCGGCGAGACCCAGTACTTC; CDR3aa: CSASHGGAGETQYF
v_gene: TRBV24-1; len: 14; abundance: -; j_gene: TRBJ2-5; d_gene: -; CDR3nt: TGTGCCACCAGTGATAACGGGCCCCGAGAGACCCAGTACTTC; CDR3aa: CATSDNGPRETQYF
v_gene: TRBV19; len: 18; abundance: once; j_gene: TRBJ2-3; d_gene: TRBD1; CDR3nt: TGTGCCAGTAGTATACGATATTTCGGACAGGGAGACACAGATACGCAGTATTTT; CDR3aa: CASSIRYFGQGDTDTQYF
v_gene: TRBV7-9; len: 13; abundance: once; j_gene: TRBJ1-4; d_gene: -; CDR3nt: TGTGCCAGCAGCTTATGGGGTAATGAAAAACTGTTTTTT; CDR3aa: CASSLWGNEKLFF
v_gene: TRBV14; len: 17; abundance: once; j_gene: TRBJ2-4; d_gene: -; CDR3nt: TGTGCCAGCAGCCACGGGACCAAGGGGACTCAGAAAAACATTCAGTACTTC; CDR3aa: CASSHGTKGTQKNIQYF
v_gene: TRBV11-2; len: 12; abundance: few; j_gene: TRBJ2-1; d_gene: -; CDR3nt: TGTGCCAGCAGCTTACTCTACAATGAGCAGTTCTTC; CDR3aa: CASSLLYNEQFF
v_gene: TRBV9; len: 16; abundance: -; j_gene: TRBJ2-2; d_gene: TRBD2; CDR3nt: TGTGCCAGCAACCTTGGACTAGCGGGGAACACCGGGGAGCTGTTTTTT; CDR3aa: CASNLGLAGNTGELFF
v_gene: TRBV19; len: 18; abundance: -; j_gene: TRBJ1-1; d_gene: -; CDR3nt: TGTGCCAGTAGTATAGATTTTGTCGCAGGGGCTGGCGGGACTGAAGCTTTCTTT; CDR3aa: CASSIDFVAGAGGTEAFF
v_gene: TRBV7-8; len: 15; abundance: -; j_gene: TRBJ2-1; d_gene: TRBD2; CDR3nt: TGTGCCAGCAGCCGTAGCGGGGGCTCCTACAATGAGCAGTTCTTC; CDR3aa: CASSRSGGSYNEQFF
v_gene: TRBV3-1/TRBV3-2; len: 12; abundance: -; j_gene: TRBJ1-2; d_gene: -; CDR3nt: TGTGCCAGCAGCCAAGGGGCCTATGGCTACACCTTC; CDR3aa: CASSQGAYGYTF
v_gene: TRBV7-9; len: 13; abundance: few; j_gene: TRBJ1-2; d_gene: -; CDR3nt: TGTGCCAGCAGCTTAGGCGGGAACTATGGCTACACCTTC; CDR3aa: CASSLGGNYGYTF